Listed below are T cell receptor beta chains from one sample, sequenced in a study of regulatory T cells in long-lasting Graves disease. TCRdb passed the multiplex PCR reads through MiXCR, listing each CDR3 protein once. The sample includes about 440,000 distinct CDR3 sequences, roughly 17% of them seen just once. The data were also submitted as part of a second study, on T cells in Graves' hyperthyroidism and ophthalmopathy.

Sequenced material: peripheral blood mononuclear cells (PBMCs), taken at new diagnosis, from a patient treated with antithyroid drugs. Receptors were obtained from a woman aged 25 to 45 with Graves disease. CDR3s include the opening cysteine and the closing phenylalanine or tryptophan. Fields, in order: D gene, J gene, clone size, V gene, CDR3 DNA, CDR3 protein. A D gene is named only where the DNA matches it firmly. The size field is filled for only some rows; it gives once, few, many or a size class.

D gene: -; J gene: TRBJ2-3; clone size: many; V gene: TRBV28; CDR3 DNA: TGTGCCAGCAGCCCCGGCACGGGACTGGCATTTAATACGCAGTATTTT; CDR3 protein: CASSPGTGLAFNTQYF
D gene: TRBD2; J gene: TRBJ2-7; clone size: -; V gene: TRBV29-1; CDR3 DNA: TGCAGCGTTGAAGACCCCGGGACTAGCTTCTACGAGCAGTACTTC; CDR3 protein: CSVEDPGTSFYEQYF
D gene: -; J gene: TRBJ2-7; clone size: many; V gene: TRBV7-2; CDR3 DNA: TGTGCCAGCAGTTTATCGGCGAGCTCCTACGAGCAGTACTTC; CDR3 protein: CASSLSASSYEQYF
D gene: -; J gene: TRBJ2-6; clone size: -; V gene: TRBV2; CDR3 DNA: TGTGCCAGCAGTGTAACGGGCTCTGGGGCCAACGTCCTGACTTTC; CDR3 protein: CASSVTGSGANVLTF
D gene: -; J gene: TRBJ1-4; clone size: once; V gene: TRBV12-3/TRBV12-4; CDR3 DNA: TGTGCCAGCAGCCGGGAGCTCTTGGATGAAAAACTGTTTTTT; CDR3 protein: CASSRELLDEKLFF
D gene: -; J gene: TRBJ2-2; clone size: many; V gene: TRBV6-1; CDR3 DNA: TGTGCCAGCGCCATCCGGGGGAACACCGGGGAGCTGTTTTTT; CDR3 protein: CASAIRGNTGELFF
D gene: -; J gene: TRBJ2-7; clone size: few; V gene: TRBV29-1; CDR3 DNA: TGCAGCGTCCAGACCAATTACGAGCAGTACTTC; CDR3 protein: CSVQTNYEQYF
D gene: TRBD2; J gene: TRBJ2-5; clone size: many; V gene: TRBV5-1; CDR3 DNA: TGCGCCAGCAGCTTGGCTGCGGGAGGGGGCCGAGAGACCCAGTACTTC; CDR3 protein: CASSLAAGGGRETQYF
D gene: -; J gene: TRBJ1-2; clone size: -; V gene: TRBV7-2; CDR3 DNA: TGTGCCAGCAGCTTAGGTTGGTACAGAGGGTACTCAAACTATGGCTACACCTTC; CDR3 protein: CASSLGWYRGYSNYGYTF
D gene: -; J gene: TRBJ2-7; clone size: many; V gene: TRBV10-3; CDR3 DNA: TGTGCCACCCTAGCAGCACTCAACCTCTACGAGCAGTACTTC; CDR3 protein: CATLAALNLYEQYF
D gene: -; J gene: TRBJ2-7; clone size: -; V gene: TRBV13; CDR3 DNA: TGTGCCAGCAGCTTACACGGGACTCTCCTTACCTACGAGCAGTACTTC; CDR3 protein: CASSLHGTLLTYEQYF
D gene: -; J gene: TRBJ1-2; clone size: few; V gene: TRBV7-2; CDR3 DNA: TGTGCCAGCACCATGGACGGAGGCAACTATGGCTACACCTTC; CDR3 protein: CASTMDGGNYGYTF
D gene: -; J gene: TRBJ2-5; clone size: -; V gene: TRBV7-8; CDR3 DNA: TGTGCCAGCAGACCAGTTGGACCCCCCGTACAAGAGACCCAGTACTTC; CDR3 protein: CASRPVGPPVQETQYF
D gene: -; J gene: TRBJ2-5; clone size: few; V gene: TRBV9; CDR3 DNA: TGTGCCAGCACCCCAGTAGCGGAGAGGGGAGAGACCCAGTACTTC; CDR3 protein: CASTPVAERGETQYF
D gene: -; J gene: TRBJ1-1; clone size: -; V gene: TRBV19; CDR3 DNA: TGTGCCAGTAGTATTGGGTCTAGCACTGAAGCTTTCTTT; CDR3 protein: CASSIGSSTEAFF
D gene: TRBD2; J gene: TRBJ2-7; clone size: -; V gene: TRBV20-1; CDR3 DNA: TGCAGTGCTAGAAGCGGGGAGTCCTACGAGCAGTACTTC; CDR3 protein: CSARSGESYEQYF
D gene: -; J gene: TRBJ1-6; clone size: -; V gene: TRBV4-1; CDR3 DNA: TGCGCCAGCAGCCGAGGATTTCGGGACACGAATAATTCACCCCTCCACTTT; CDR3 protein: CASSRGFRDTNNSPLHF
D gene: -; J gene: TRBJ1-5; clone size: many; V gene: TRBV2; CDR3 DNA: TGTGCCAGCAGTGCAGGGGTTCAGCCCCAGCATTTT; CDR3 protein: CASSAGVQPQHF
D gene: -; J gene: TRBJ1-5; clone size: few; V gene: TRBV19; CDR3 DNA: TGTGCCAGTAGTATGGGGGGGCATCAGCCCCAGCATTTT; CDR3 protein: CASSMGGHQPQHF
D gene: TRBD2; J gene: TRBJ2-1; clone size: many; V gene: TRBV12-3/TRBV12-4; CDR3 DNA: TGTGCCAGCAGTTTTAAGCGGGAGGGCCCCTACAATGAGCAGTTCTTC; CDR3 protein: CASSFKREGPYNEQFF
D gene: -; J gene: TRBJ1-5; clone size: many; V gene: TRBV11-2; CDR3 DNA: TGTGCCAGCAGCTCGGTGCAGGCGGAAAATCAGCCCCAGCATTTT; CDR3 protein: CASSSVQAENQPQHF
D gene: TRBD2; J gene: TRBJ2-3; clone size: few; V gene: TRBV24-1; CDR3 DNA: TGTGTCACCAGTGATTTGAAGCGGGAGGGCACAGATACGCAGTATTTT; CDR3 protein: CVTSDLKREGTDTQYF
D gene: TRBD1; J gene: TRBJ2-3; clone size: many; V gene: TRBV11-2; CDR3 DNA: TGTGCCAGCAGCAATCTCGGGACAGGGACAGATACGCAGTATTTT; CDR3 protein: CASSNLGTGTDTQYF
D gene: -; J gene: TRBJ2-5; clone size: many; V gene: TRBV7-2; CDR3 DNA: TGTGCCAGCAGCTTAAACCCTCAATTTGGGGCGCGAGAGACCCAGTACTTC; CDR3 protein: CASSLNPQFGARETQYF
D gene: -; J gene: TRBJ1-5; clone size: many; V gene: TRBV30; CDR3 DNA: TGTGCCTGGAGTGTCCAGGGGCGCGAGCCCCAGCATTTT; CDR3 protein: CAWSVQGREPQHF
D gene: -; J gene: TRBJ2-7; clone size: many; V gene: TRBV11-2; CDR3 DNA: TGTGCCAGCAGTGGGGGCGTGGGAGAGCAGTACTTC; CDR3 protein: CASSGGVGEQYF
D gene: -; J gene: TRBJ2-2; clone size: -; V gene: TRBV4-2; CDR3 DNA: TGTGCCAGCAGCCACCCAAGTTGGCTAGTGGGCACCGGGGAGCTGTTTTTT; CDR3 protein: CASSHPSWLVGTGELFF
D gene: TRBD2; J gene: TRBJ2-5; clone size: many; V gene: TRBV2; CDR3 DNA: TGTGCCAGCATAACTAGCGGGAGGGTTGGGACCCAGTACTTC; CDR3 protein: CASITSGRVGTQYF
D gene: -; J gene: TRBJ2-5; clone size: -; V gene: TRBV10-3; CDR3 DNA: TGTGCCATCAGTGTCTCCTTAGCGAGAGAGACCCAGTACTTC; CDR3 protein: CAISVSLARETQYF
D gene: TRBD2; J gene: TRBJ2-2; clone size: many; V gene: TRBV7-6; CDR3 DNA: TGTGCCAGCAGCCTTGGCTTTCTCGGACTAGCGGGAGGATTGGTCACCGGGGAGCTGTTTTTT; CDR3 protein: CASSLGFLGLAGGLVTGELFF
D gene: -; J gene: TRBJ2-2; clone size: many; V gene: TRBV7-9; CDR3 DNA: TGTGCCAGCAGCACACGACAGGACACCGGGGAGCTGTTTTTT; CDR3 protein: CASSTRQDTGELFF